This record looks at one T cell receptor (beta chain) sequence and its context. The target antigen is unknown. CDR1 LGHNA and CDR2 YSLEER come from the germline V gene. V lost 4 bases, J lost 6 bases, and 14 bases stayed unmatched. The CDR3 covers 18 residues. The data were obtained in a study of OX40 agonist ivuxolimab in advanced cancers. Overall study: Patients got intravenous ivuxolimab at 0.01 to 10 mg/kg every 2 weeks. Prior anti-PD-1, anti-PD-L1 or anti-CTLA-4 therapy was allowed; around 40% had some. Study-level points and caveats: CD4+ and CD8+ blood T cells expanded clonally by week 6 at 0.1 to 3.0 mg/kg.

Measured with immunoSEQ multiplex PCR; TCRdb has only the in-frame clones, and not every one. This table holds tens of thousands of clones, around nine tenths found once. This chain links TRBV4-3 with TRBJ2-7; TRBD2 matches at 14 bases. This sequence was found in an adult with an advanced solid tumor such as melanoma, head and neck, liver or kidney cancer. Sequences were derived from CD4+ or CD8+ T cells sorted from blood, sampled in a trial of the OX40 agonist ivuxolimab. This chain's CDR3 is CASSPSLTSGRGLSEQYF. The CDR3 DNA sequence: TGCGCCAGCAGCCCCTCCCTGACTAGCGGGAGGGGTTTAAGCGAGCAGTACTTC.